These T cell receptor beta chains were read from a single sample in a study of blood T cells in healthy people across ages. One entry per CDR3 protein, called by TCRdb with MiXCR from the 5' RACE reads. The sample yields about 780,000 distinct CDR3 sequences, less than 60% seen once. The sample consisted of blood. The receptor source for this set is a man older than 75 in good health. The CDR3 runs from the conserved cysteine through the conserved F or W. The D gene is left open where the match is weak. Clone size appears in some rows only: once, few, many, or a class for an expanded clone.

j_call,v_call,clone_size,d_call,cdr3_aa,cdr3_nt
TRBJ2-5,TRBV7-8,NA,TRBD2,CASSFRAGTRGSQETQYF,TGTGCCAGCAGCTTTCGAGCCGGGACTAGGGGGTCCCAAGAGACCCAGTACTTC
TRBJ2-7,TRBV5-1,many,TRBD1,CASSLGPGQVRYEQYF,TGCGCCAGCAGCCTCGGCCCGGGACAGGTTAGATACGAGCAGTACTTC
TRBJ2-5,TRBV10-3,many,NA,CAISVVSGPGETQYF,TGTGCCATCAGTGTGGTGTCGGGGCCAGGGGAGACCCAGTACTTC
TRBJ2-5,TRBV12-3/TRBV12-4,NA,TRBD2,CASSPGLAAETQYF,TGTGCCAGCAGCCCGGGACTAGCCGCGGAGACCCAGTACTTC
TRBJ2-3,TRBV29-1,NA,NA,CGVDADSTDTQYF,TGCGGCGTTGATGCGGATAGCACAGATACGCAGTATTTT
TRBJ2-7,TRBV7-2,many,NA,CASTSGGGYEQYF,TGTGCCAGCACCTCCGGGGGTGGTTACGAGCAGTACTTC
TRBJ2-5,TRBV29-1,many,NA,CSHTSGEETQYF,TGCAGCCATACCTCAGGGGAGGAGACCCAGTACTTC
TRBJ2-5,TRBV25-1,NA,NA,CASSNPGEREETQYF,TGTGCCAGCAGTAATCCAGGGGAGAGGGAAGAGACCCAGTACTTC
TRBJ2-7,TRBV29-1,NA,TRBD1,CSVEDWAGGRTYEQYF,TGCAGCGTTGAAGATTGGGCAGGGGGTAGAACGTACGAGCAGTACTTC
TRBJ2-1,TRBV6-2/TRBV6-3,many,TRBD1,CASSPHRGPNPGGGYEQFF,TGTGCCAGCAGTCCCCACAGGGGGCCCAATCCTGGAGGAGGGTATGAGCAGTTCTTC
TRBJ2-5,TRBV4-1,NA,NA,CASSHLQGRETQYF,TGCGCCAGCAGCCATCTACAGGGACGAGAGACCCAGTACTTC
TRBJ2-7,TRBV7-2,NA,TRBD2,CASSLAVLAGGPGEQYF,TGTGCCAGCAGCTTAGCGGTCCTAGCGGGAGGGCCAGGTGAGCAGTACTTC
TRBJ2-5,TRBV7-2,many,NA,CASSFQGGSETQYF,TGTGCCAGCAGCTTCCAGGGGGGGTCGGAGACCCAGTACTTC
TRBJ2-4,TRBV7-9,NA,NA,CASSHQTQLPQYF,TGTGCCAGCAGCCATCAGACCCAGCTCCCGCAGTACTTC
TRBJ2-1,TRBV5-1,few,NA,CASSLRRDSYNEQFF,TGCGCCAGCAGCTTGAGGAGGGACTCCTACAATGAGCAGTTCTTC
TRBJ1-5,TRBV28,NA,NA,CASRGGFVQHF,TGTGCCAGCCGGGGCGGGTTCGTCCAGCATTTT
TRBJ2-7,TRBV4-2,NA,NA,CASSHKNGGLYEQYF,TGTGCCAGCAGCCACAAGAACGGGGGGCTCTACGAGCAGTACTTC
TRBJ2-5,TRBV20-1,few,NA,CSALARDQETQYF,TGCAGTGCGTTGGCCCGGGATCAAGAGACCCAGTACTTC
TRBJ2-3,TRBV15,NA,TRBD2,CATSGLAGTDTQYF,TGTGCCACCAGCGGACTAGCGGGCACAGATACGCAGTATTTT
TRBJ2-3,TRBV5-1,once,TRBD2,CASTVSGGTDTQYF,TGCGCCAGCACCGTTAGCGGGGGAACAGATACGCAGTATTTT
TRBJ2-7,TRBV25-1,few,NA,CASSEIYGPYEQYF,TGTGCCAGCAGTGAAATATATGGACCCTACGAGCAGTACTTC
TRBJ1-2,TRBV7-9,NA,NA,CASSFTDRPYGYTF,TGTGCCAGCAGCTTCACGGACAGACCCTATGGCTACACCTTC
TRBJ2-2,TRBV6-4,NA,NA,CASSDSGRSNTGELFF,TGTGCCAGCAGTGACTCGGGGCGCTCGAACACCGGGGAGCTGTTTTTT
TRBJ2-7,TRBV5-1,NA,TRBD2,CASSSGLAGGPSGEQYF,TGCGCCAGCAGCTCGGGACTAGCGGGAGGTCCCTCCGGCGAGCAGTACTTC
TRBJ2-1,TRBV29-1,few,TRBD2,CSGTSGAGGYNEQFF,TGCAGCGGGACTTCTGGCGCGGGGGGGTACAATGAGCAGTTCTTC
TRBJ1-1,TRBV7-8,NA,NA,CASSLGEAALTEAFF,TGTGCCAGCAGCTTAGGAGAGGCAGCACTCACTGAAGCTTTCTTT
TRBJ2-1,TRBV5-1,NA,TRBD2,CASSLAPLAGVLNEQFF,TGCGCCAGCAGCTTGGCCCCACTAGCGGGAGTACTAAATGAGCAGTTCTTC
TRBJ2-3,TRBV11-2,NA,NA,CASSLGGGTYTDTQYF,TGTGCCAGCAGCTTAGGGGGGGGGACATACACAGATACGCAGTATTTT
TRBJ1-1,TRBV10-3,once,NA,CAISAIRTEAFF,TGTGCCATCAGTGCGATTCGCACTGAAGCTTTCTTT
TRBJ1-6,TRBV6-6,NA,TRBD1,CASSQPGQGKNNSPLHF,TGTGCCAGCAGCCAACCGGGACAGGGGAAAAATAATTCACCCCTCCACTTT
TRBJ1-6,TRBV12-3/TRBV12-4,once,NA,CASSSQVMTPSAPPHF,TGTGCCAGCAGTTCCCAGGTTATGACACCGAGTGCACCCCCCCACTTT
TRBJ2-1,TRBV20-1,few,TRBD2,CSARGGSNEQFF,TGCAGTGCCCGAGGCGGGAGTAATGAGCAGTTCTTC
TRBJ2-1,TRBV20-1,few,TRBD2,CSARGLAGTGSVYNEQFF,TGCAGTGCTAGAGGGCTAGCGGGAACTGGGAGTGTCTACAATGAGCAGTTCTTC
TRBJ2-1,TRBV6-2/TRBV6-3,NA,TRBD2,CASSYSKSSGAYNEQFF,TGTGCCAGCAGTTACTCGAAGTCTAGCGGGGCTTACAATGAGCAGTTCTTC
TRBJ2-3,TRBV20-1,NA,NA,CSAKVGAASTDTQYF,TGCAGTGCCAAGGTCGGGGCGGCTAGCACAGATACGCAGTATTTT
TRBJ1-5,TRBV27,many,NA,CASTAGSNQPQHF,TGTGCCAGCACCGCCGGGAGCAATCAGCCCCAGCATTTT
TRBJ2-1,TRBV15,few,TRBD2,CATSRRAGGPNEQFF,TGTGCCACCAGCAGAAGGGCGGGAGGGCCGAATGAGCAGTTCTTC
TRBJ2-5,TRBV6-2/TRBV6-3,few,NA,CASNSLGWSQSVETQYF,TGTGCCAGCAATTCCTTAGGTTGGTCCCAGTCGGTGGAGACCCAGTACTTC
TRBJ2-1,TRBV29-1,NA,NA,CSVDNEQFF,TGCAGCGTTGACAATGAGCAGTTCTTC
TRBJ2-5,TRBV20-1,NA,TRBD2,CSATLGGTYQETQYF,TGCAGTGCTACGTTGGGGGGGACGTACCAAGAGACCCAGTACTTC
TRBJ1-6,TRBV15,NA,NA,CATRVDRSSYNSPLHF,TGTGCCACCAGAGTTGACAGGAGCTCCTATAATTCACCCCTCCACTTT
TRBJ2-5,TRBV19,NA,NA,CASSTTAHVETQYF,TGTGCCAGTAGTACGACAGCTCACGTAGAGACCCAGTACTTC
TRBJ2-7,TRBV7-2,NA,TRBD1,CVSSEDRGAGTREQYF,TGTGTCAGCAGCGAAGACAGGGGCGCCGGGACGCGTGAGCAGTACTTC
TRBJ1-4,TRBV10-3,few,TRBD1,CAISEGLTGLNEKLFF,TGTGCCATCAGTGAGGGATTGACAGGGTTGAATGAAAAACTGTTTTTT
TRBJ2-5,TRBV12-3/TRBV12-4,few,NA,CASSSEDSLQETQYF,TGTGCCAGCAGCTCAGAGGACTCCCTCCAAGAGACCCAGTACTTC
TRBJ1-2,TRBV20-1,NA,TRBD1,CSARDGQADGYGYTF,TGCAGTGCTAGAGATGGACAGGCGGATGGCTATGGCTACACCTTC
TRBJ2-4,TRBV27,many,TRBD2,CASSLFGAGDQYF,TGTGCCAGCAGTTTATTTGGAGCGGGAGATCAGTACTTC